These T cell receptor beta chains were read from a single sample in a study of early T cells in non-severe SARS-CoV-2 infection. TCRdb re-called the 5' RACE reads through MiXCR, storing one row per CDR3 protein. The sample lists tens of thousands of distinct CDR3 sequences, around an eighth occurring once. The sequencing sample was made of whole blood. These receptors were taken from an adult who was a healthcare worker with PCR-confirmed SARS-CoV-2 infection or an uninfected control (not recorded which). Each CDR3 is given with its conserved first and last residue. Each record gives: V gene, D gene, clone size, J gene, CDR3 protein, CDR3 DNA. The D gene is left open where the match is weak. For some rows the clone size is stated as once, few or many, or as a class when expanded; others skip it.

>TRBV9|.|few|TRBJ2-1
CASGYHNEQFF
TGTGCCAGCGGCTATCACAATGAGCAGTTCTTC
>TRBV10-3|TRBD1|.|TRBJ2-7
CAIGTGDREQYF
TGTGCCATCGGGACAGGCGATAGGGAGCAGTACTTC
>TRBV4-1|TRBD1|many|TRBJ2-1
CASSQDRQGMNEQFF
TGCGCCAGCAGCCAAGATCGACAGGGCATGAATGAGCAGTTCTTC
>TRBV18|.|.|TRBJ2-3
CASSPQGVTQYF
TGTGCCAGCTCACCACAAGGGGTCACGCAGTATTTT
>TRBV28|.|.|TRBJ2-7
CASSSPLREQYF
TGTGCCAGCAGTAGCCCTCTACGAGAGCAGTACTTC
>TRBV7-9|TRBD1|many|TRBJ2-2
CASSLGQYTGELFF
TGTGCCAGCAGCTTGGGACAGTACACCGGGGAGCTGTTTTTT
>TRBV2|.|many|TRBJ2-2
CASKYGLGQGNTGELFF
TGTGCCAGCAAGTATGGTTTAGGGCAGGGGAATACCGGGGAGCTGTTTTTT
>TRBV7-8|TRBD2|once|TRBJ2-1
CACSLSSPAGGNEQFF
TGTGCCTGCAGCTTATCTTCTCCGGCGGGGGGCAATGAGCAGTTCTTC
>TRBV7-6|TRBD2|.|TRBJ2-5
CASSPPGLAAEETQYF
TGTGCCAGCAGCCCGCCGGGACTAGCGGCCGAAGAGACCCAGTACTTC
>TRBV14|.|few|TRBJ1-1
CASSPPRGDLTEAFF
TGTGCCAGCAGCCCACCCCGGGGGGACTTGACTGAAGCTTTCTTT
>TRBV3-1|TRBD2|many|TRBJ2-5
CASSQSGLAGGIQETQYF
TGTGCCAGCAGCCAAAGTGGGCTAGCGGGAGGCATCCAAGAGACCCAGTACTTC
>TRBV7-3|TRBD1|few|TRBJ2-1
CASSSAGQGRNEQFF
TGTGCCAGCAGCTCGGCGGGACAGGGGAGAAATGAGCAGTTCTTC
>TRBV4-1|.|many|TRBJ2-1
CASSPHEGPGDYNEQFF
TGCGCCAGCAGCCCCCACGAGGGACCGGGGGACTACAATGAGCAGTTCTTC
>TRBV11-2|TRBD2|.|TRBJ2-7
CASSLHAGLAYEQYF
TGTGCCAGCAGCTTACATGCGGGACTAGCCTACGAGCAGTACTTC